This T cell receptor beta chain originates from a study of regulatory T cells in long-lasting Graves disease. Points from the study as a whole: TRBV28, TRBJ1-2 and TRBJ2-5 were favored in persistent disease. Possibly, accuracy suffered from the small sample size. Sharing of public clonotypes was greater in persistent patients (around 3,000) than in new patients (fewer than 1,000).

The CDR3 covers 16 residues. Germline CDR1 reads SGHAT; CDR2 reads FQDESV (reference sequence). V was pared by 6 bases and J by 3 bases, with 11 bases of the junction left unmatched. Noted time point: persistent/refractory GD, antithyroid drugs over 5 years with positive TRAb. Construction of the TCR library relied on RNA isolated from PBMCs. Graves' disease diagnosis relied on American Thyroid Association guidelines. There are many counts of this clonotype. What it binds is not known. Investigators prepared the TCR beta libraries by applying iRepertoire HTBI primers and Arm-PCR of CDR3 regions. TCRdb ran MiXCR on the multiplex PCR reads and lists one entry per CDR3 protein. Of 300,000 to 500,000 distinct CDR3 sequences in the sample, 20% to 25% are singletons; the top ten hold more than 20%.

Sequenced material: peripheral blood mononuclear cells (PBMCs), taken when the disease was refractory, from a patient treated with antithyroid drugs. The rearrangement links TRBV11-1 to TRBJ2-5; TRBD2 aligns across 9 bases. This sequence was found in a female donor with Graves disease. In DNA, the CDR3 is TGTGCCAGCAGTTCGCCTAGCGGGAATGCGGAAGAGACCCAGTACTTC. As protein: CASSSPSGNAEETQYF.